This T cell receptor beta chain was captured by sequencing in a study of T cell changes during pregnancy in multiple sclerosis. Sequenced by immunoSEQ multiplex PCR; TCRdb stores in-frame clones only, minus some. Here the sample spans 70,000 to 95,000 clones, 93% being singletons. The J segment lost 6 bases and the V segment lost 2 bases, leaving 7 bases of the junction unmatched. The length of the CDR3 is 15 residues. CDR1 SGHRS and CDR2 YFSETQ come from the germline V gene. This receptor was obtained from a female donor with multiple sclerosis, enrolled in a pregnancy study. The source was peripheral blood, collected in the second trimester of pregnancy. The chain employs TRBV5-1 and TRBJ2-1; 8 nucleotides agree with TRBD2. DNA of the CDR3: TGCGCCAGCAGCTTCGGCGGGGGGCGGTCCAATGAGCAGTTCTTC. Protein sequence: CASSFGGGRSNEQFF.